The text below deals with one T cell receptor (beta chain). The antigen it recognizes is unknown. Base qualities are missing; no much larger clone stands one base away. The sample belongs to a study of technical replicates of blood from four donors (dated by TCRdb to about 2017). The library was generated by the immunoSEQ multiplex PCR assay. TCRdb mirrors the immuneACCESS table, restricted to in-frame sequences. Some clones are absent from its copies; in checked studies, under half trace to an unresolved V gene, and the reason for the others is unknown. The sample table shows about 75,000 clones, and approximately 97% are seen once. Less than 0.2% of the sample is in the top ten clones. V ends up 4 bases short and J 2 bases short, with an unmatched junction base count of 7. The CDR3 numbers 15 residues from cysteine through phenylalanine. The kept DNA is CDR3 alone, 45 bases in frame from the first base. CDR1 SQVTM and CDR2 ANQGSEA were looked up in the germline V gene.

Specimen: T cells isolated from PBMCs. This clonotype was sampled from a human donor in good health. The sequence links TRBV29-1 to TRBJ2-1; 8 central nucleotides agree with TRBD2. The DNA reads as follows: TGCAGCGTTGGAGGCGCGGGAGGTGCCTACAATGAGCAGTTCTTC. It translates to CSVGGAGGAYNEQFF.